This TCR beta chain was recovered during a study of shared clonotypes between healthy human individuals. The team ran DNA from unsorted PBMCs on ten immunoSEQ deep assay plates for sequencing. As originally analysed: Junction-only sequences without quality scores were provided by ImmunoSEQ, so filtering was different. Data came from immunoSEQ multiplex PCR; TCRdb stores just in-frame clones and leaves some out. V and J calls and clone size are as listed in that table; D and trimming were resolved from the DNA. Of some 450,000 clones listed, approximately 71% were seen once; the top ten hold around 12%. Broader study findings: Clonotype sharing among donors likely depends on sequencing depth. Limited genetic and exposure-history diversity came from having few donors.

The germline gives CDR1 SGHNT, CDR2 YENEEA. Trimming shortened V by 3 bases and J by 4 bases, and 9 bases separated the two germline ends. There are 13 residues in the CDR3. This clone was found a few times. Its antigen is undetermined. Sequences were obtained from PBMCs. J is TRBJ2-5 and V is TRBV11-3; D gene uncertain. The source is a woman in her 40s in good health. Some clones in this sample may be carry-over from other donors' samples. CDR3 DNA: TGTGCCAGCAGCTTTGAGAGTGGAGAGACCCAGTACTTC. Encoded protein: CASSFESGETQYF.